This TCR beta chain was sequenced during a study of cytomegalovirus exposure and HLA in healthy donors. When sampled, the donors appeared nominally healthy, though they likely had unrecorded immune exposures. A word on this clone: The antigen remains unidentified.

Regarding the study as a whole: When analyzed later, a missense DCLRE1C variant was found to be linked to TCR beta V- and J-gene trimming. Roughly even sequencing depth across donors was the assumption behind the presence/absence analyses. Another analysis was done later, and it associated roughly 15,000 TCR beta sequences with HLA alleles at 0.05 false discovery rate.

PCR involved 60 Vbeta and 13 Jbeta primers. The table came from immunoSEQ multiplex PCR; TCRdb's copy has only in-frame clones and leaves some out. Of approximately 94,000 clones listed, 70% to 85% were seen once; the top ten hold roughly 5%. Germline V gene data show CDR1 as ENHRY and CDR2 as SYGVKD. The CDR3 is 13 residues long. Trimming cost V 10 bases and J 9 bases, with 16 bases left between them. The TCR originated in a man aged 25 to 40 in good health and CMV-seropositive. V is TRBV10-3 and J is TRBJ1-6; D is perhaps TRBD1 (5 bases). Specimen: PBMCs. CDR3 DNA sequence: TGTGCCACCACAGGTCAGAGGCCTTCACCCCTCCACTTT. Protein sequence: CATTGQRPSPLHF.